Below, one TCR beta chain is given with its context. The target antigen is unknown. The study ran its PCR with 60 Vbeta and 13 Jbeta primers. Assay: immunoSEQ multiplex PCR; the TCRdb copy retains only in-frame clones and omits some. The sample records fewer than 100,000 clones, about 8% being singletons. The data derive from a study of cytomegalovirus exposure and HLA in healthy donors. General study findings and limits: Later, an analysis found that common viral pathogens appeared to be linked with several of the most significant clusters.

Germline lookup yields CDR1 SGHNT and CDR2 YYREEE (reference sequence). The CDR3 spans 13 residues. V lost 9 bases, J lost 0 bases, and 4 bases stayed unmatched. Sequencing was performed on PBMCs. The chain has TRBV5-4 and TRBJ2-3; 7 positions agree with TRBD2. The source is a man aged 45-65 years in good health and CMV-seronegative. The CDR3 region has the DNA TGTGCCATCCCTAGCGGTAGCACAGATACGCAGTATTTT. This encodes CAIPSGSTDTQYF.